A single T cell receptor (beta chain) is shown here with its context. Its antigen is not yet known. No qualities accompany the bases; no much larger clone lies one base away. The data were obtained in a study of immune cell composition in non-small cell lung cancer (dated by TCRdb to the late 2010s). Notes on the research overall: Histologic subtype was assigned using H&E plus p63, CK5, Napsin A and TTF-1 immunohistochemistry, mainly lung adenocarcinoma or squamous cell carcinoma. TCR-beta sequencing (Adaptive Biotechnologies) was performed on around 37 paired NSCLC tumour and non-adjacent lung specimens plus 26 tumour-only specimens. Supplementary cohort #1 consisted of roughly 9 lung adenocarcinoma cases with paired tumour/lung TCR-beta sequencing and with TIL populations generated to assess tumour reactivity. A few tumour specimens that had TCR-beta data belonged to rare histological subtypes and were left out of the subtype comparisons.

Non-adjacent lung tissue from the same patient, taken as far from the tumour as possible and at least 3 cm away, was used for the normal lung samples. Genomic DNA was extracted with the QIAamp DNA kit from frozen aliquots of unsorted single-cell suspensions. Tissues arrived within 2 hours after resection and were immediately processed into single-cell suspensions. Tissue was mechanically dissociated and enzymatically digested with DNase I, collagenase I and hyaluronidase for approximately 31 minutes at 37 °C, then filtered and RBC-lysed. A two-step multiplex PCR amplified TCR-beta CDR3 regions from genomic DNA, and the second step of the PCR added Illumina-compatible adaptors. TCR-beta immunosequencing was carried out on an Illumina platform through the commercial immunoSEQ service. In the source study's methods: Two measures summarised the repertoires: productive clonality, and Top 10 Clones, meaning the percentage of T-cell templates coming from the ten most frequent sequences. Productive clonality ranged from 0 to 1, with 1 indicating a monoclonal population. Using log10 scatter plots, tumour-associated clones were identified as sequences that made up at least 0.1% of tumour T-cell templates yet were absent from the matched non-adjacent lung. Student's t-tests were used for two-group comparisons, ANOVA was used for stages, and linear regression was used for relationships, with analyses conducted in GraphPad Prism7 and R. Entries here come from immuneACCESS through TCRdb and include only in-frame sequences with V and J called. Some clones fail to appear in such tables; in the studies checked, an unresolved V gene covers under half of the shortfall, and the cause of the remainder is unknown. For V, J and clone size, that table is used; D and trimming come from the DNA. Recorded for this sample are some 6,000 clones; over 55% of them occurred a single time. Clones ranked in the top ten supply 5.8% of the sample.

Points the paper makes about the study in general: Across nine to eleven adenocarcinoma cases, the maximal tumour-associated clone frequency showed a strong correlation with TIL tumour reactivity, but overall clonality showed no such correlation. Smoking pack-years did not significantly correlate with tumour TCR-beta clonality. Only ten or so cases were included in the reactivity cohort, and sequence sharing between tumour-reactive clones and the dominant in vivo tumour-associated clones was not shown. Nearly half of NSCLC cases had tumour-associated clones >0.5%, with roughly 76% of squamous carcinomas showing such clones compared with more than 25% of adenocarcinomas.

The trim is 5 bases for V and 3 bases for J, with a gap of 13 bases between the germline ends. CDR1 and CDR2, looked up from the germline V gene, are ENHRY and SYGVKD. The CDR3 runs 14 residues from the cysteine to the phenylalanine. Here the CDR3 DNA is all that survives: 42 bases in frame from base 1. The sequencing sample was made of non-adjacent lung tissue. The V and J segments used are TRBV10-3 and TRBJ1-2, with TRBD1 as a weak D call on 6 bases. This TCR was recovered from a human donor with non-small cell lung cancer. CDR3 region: CAISQGRGDYGYTF. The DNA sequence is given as TGTGCCATCAGTCAGGGGAGAGGGGACTATGGCTACACCTTC.